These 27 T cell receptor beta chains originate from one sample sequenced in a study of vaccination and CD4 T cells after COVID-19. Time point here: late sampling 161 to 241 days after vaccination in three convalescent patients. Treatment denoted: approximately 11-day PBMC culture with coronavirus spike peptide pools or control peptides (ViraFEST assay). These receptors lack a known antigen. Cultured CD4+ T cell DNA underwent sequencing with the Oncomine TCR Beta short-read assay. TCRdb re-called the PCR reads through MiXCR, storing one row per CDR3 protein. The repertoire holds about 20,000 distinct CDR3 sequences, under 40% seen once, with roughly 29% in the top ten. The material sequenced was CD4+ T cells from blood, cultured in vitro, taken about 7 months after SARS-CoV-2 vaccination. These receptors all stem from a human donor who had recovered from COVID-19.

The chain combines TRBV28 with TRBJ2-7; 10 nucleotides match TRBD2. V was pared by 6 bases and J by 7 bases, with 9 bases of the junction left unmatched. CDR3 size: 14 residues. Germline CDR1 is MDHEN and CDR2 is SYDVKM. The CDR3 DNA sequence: TGTGCCAGCAGCTCCCCGGGACTAGCGTCGGAGCAGTACTTC. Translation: CASSSPGLASEQYF.

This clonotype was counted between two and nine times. The CDR3 loop is CASSQWDYGYTF. CDR3 nucleotide sequence: TGTGCCAGCAGCCAATGGGACTATGGCTACACCTTC. This chain links TRBV6-1 with TRBJ1-2; no firm D call. V was shortened by 6 bases and J by 3 bases, with 8 bases between the two germline ends. The CDR3 runs 12 residues. CDR1 and CDR2 (germline): MNHNS, SASEGT.

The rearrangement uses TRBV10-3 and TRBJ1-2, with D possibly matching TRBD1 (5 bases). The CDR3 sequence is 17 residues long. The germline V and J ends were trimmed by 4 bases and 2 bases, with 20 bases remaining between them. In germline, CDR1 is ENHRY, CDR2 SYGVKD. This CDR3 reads CAISGLGVVNTNYGYTF. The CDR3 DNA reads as TGTGCCATCAGTGGTCTGGGGGTAGTAAATACCAACTATGGCTACACCTTC.

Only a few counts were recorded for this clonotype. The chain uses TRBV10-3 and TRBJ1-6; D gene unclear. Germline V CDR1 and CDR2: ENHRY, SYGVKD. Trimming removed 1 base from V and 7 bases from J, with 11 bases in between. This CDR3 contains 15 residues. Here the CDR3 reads CAISELQTGNSPLHF. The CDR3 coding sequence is TGTGCCATCAGTGAGTTACAGACGGGGAATTCACCCCTCCACTTT.

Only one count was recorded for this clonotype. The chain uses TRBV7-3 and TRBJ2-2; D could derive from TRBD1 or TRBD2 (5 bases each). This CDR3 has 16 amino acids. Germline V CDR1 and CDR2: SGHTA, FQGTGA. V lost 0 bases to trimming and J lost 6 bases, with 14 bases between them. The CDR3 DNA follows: TGTGCCAGCAGCTTAACGGCTAGCCCGGGGCCCGGGGAGCTGTTTTTT. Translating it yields CASSLTASPGPGELFF.

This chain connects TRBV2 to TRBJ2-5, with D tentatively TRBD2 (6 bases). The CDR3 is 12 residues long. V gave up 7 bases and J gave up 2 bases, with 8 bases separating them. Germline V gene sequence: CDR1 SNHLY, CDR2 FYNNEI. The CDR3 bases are TGTGCCAGCAATGCGGGGCAAGAGACCCAGTACTTC. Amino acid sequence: CASNAGQETQYF.

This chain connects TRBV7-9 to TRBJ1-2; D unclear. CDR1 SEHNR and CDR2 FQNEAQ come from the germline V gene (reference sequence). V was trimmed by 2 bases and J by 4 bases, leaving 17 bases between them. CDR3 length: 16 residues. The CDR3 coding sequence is TGTGCCAGCAGCTTACGGTTAAGCAGCGCCAGCTATGGCTACACCTTC. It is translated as CASSLRLSSASYGYTF. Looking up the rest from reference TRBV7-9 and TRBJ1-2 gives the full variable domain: DTGVSQNPRHKITKRGQNVTFRCDPISEHNRLYWYRQTLGQGPEFLTYFQNEAQLEKSRLLSDRFSAERPKGSFSTLEIQRTEQGDSAMYLCASSLRLSSASYGYTFGSGTRLTVV.

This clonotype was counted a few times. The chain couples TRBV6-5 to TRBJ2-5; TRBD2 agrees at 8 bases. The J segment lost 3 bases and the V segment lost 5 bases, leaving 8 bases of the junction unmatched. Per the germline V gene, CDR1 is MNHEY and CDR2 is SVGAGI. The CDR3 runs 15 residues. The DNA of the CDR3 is TGTGCCAGCAGTCACTTAGCGGGGAACAAAGAGACCCAGTACTTC. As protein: CASSHLAGNKETQYF.

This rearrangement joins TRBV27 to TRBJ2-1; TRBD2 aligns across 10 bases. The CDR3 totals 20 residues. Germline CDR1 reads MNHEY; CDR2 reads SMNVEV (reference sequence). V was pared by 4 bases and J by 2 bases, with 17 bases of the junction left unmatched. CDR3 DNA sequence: TGTGCCAGCAGTTCCTATACCGGATCTAGCGGGAGTCGACCCTACAATGAGCAGTTCTTC. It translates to CASSSYTGSSGSRPYNEQFF.

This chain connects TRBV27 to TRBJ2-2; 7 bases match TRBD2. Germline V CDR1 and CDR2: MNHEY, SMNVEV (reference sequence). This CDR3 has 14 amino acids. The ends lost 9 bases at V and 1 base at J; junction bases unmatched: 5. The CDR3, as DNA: TGTGCCAGTAAGCGGGGTAGGAACACCGGGGAGCTGTTTTTT. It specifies CASKRGRNTGELFF.

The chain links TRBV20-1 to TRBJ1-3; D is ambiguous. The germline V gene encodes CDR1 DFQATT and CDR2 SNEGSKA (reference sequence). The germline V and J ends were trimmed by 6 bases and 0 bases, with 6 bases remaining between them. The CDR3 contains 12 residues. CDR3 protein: CSASSSGNTIYF. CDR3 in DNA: TGCAGTGCCTCATCCTCTGGAAACACCATATATTTT.

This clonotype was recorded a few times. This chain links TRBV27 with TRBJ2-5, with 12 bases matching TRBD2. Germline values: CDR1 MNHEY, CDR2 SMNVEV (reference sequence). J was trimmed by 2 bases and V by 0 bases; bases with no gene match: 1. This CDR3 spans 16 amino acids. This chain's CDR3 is CASSLSGLAGQETQYF. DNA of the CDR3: TGTGCCAGCAGTTTATCCGGACTAGCGGGGCAAGAGACCCAGTACTTC.

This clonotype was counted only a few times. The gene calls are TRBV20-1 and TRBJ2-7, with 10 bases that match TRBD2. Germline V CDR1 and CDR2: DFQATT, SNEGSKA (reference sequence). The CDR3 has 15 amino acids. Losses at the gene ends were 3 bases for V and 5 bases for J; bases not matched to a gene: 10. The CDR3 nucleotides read TGCAGTGCTAGGGCGGGAGCGGGGGGGATCCACGAGCAGTACTTC. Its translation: CSARAGAGGIHEQYF.

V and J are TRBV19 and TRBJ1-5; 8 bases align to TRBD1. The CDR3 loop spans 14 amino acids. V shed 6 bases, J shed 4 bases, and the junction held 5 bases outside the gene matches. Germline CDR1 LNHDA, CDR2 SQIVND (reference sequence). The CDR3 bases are TGTGCCAGTAGAGGACAGGGCCTAAATCAGCCCCAGCATTTT. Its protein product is CASRGQGLNQPQHF.

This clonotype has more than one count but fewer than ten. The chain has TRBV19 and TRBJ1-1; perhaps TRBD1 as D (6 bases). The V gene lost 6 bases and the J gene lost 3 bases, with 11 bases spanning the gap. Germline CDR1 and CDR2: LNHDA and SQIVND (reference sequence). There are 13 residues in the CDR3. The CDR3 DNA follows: TGTGCCAGTAGGGGGAGGGGGGACACTGAAGCTTTCTTT. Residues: CASRGRGDTEAFF.

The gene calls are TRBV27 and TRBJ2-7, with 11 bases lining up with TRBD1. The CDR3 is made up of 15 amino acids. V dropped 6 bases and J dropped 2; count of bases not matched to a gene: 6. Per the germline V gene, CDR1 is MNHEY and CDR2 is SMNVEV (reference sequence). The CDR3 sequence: CASRTWGQGAYEQYF. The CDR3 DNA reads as TGTGCCAGCAGAACGTGGGGACAGGGGGCCTACGAGCAGTACTTC.

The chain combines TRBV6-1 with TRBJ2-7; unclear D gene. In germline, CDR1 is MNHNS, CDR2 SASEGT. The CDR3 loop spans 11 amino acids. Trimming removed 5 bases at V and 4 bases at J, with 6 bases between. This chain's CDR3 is CASSPQYEQYF. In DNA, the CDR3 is TGTGCCAGCAGTCCGCAGTACGAGCAGTACTTC.

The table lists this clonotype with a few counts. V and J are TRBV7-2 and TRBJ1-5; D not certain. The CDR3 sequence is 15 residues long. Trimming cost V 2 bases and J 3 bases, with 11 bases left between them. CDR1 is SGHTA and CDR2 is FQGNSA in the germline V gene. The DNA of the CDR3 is TGTGCCAGCAGCTTACAGTTTAGAATCAATCAGCCCCAGCATTTT. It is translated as CASSLQFRINQPQHF.

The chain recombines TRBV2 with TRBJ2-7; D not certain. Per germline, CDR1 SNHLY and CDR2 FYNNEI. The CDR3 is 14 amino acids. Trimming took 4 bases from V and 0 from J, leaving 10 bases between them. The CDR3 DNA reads TGTGCCAGCAGTGTGGCGGCCTTCTCCTACGAGCAGTACTTC. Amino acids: CASSVAAFSYEQYF.

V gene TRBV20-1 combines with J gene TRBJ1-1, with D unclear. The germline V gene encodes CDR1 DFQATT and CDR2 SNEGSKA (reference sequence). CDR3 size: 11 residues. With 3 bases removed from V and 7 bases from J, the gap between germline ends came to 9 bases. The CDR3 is CSASSRGEAFF. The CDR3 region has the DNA TGCAGTGCTAGCTCACGAGGTGAAGCTTTCTTT.

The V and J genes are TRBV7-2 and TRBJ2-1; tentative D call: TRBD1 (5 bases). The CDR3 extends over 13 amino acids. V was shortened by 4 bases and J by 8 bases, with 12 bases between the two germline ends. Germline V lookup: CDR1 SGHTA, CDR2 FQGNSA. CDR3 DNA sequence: TGTGCCAGCAGCTCCCAGGGTCGGGATGAGCAGTTCTTC. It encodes CASSSQGRDEQFF.

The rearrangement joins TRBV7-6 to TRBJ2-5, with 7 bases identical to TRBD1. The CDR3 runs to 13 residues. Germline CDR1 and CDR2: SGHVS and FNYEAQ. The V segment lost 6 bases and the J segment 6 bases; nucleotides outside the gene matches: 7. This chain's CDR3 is CASSSRGIQTQYF. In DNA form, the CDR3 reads TGTGCCAGCAGTTCCAGGGGGATACAGACCCAGTACTTC. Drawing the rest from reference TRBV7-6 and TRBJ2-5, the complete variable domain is GAGVSQSPRYKVTKRGQDVALRCDPISGHVSLYWYRQALGQGPEFLTYFNYEAQQDKSGLPNDRFSAERPEGSISTLTIQRTEQRDSAMYRCASSSRGIQTQYFGPGTRLLVL.

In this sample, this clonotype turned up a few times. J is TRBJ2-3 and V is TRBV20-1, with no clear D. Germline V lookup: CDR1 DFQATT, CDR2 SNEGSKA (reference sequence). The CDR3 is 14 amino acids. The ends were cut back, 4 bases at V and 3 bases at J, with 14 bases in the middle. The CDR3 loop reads CSAIPLVGTDTQYF. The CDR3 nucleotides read TGCAGTGCTATCCCCTTAGTGGGTACAGATACGCAGTATTTT.

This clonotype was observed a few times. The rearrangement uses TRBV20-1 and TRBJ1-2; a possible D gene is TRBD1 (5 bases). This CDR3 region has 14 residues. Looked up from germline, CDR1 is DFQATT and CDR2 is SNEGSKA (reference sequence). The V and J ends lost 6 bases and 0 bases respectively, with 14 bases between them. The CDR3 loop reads CSAPEGVTNYGYTF. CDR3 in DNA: TGCAGTGCCCCAGAAGGGGTCACTAACTATGGCTACACCTTC.

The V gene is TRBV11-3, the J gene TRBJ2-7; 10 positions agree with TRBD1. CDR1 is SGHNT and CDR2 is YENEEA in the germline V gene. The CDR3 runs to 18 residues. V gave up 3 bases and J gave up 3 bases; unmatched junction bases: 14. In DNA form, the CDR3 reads TGTGCCAGCAGCTTTAGAGGTGGGACAGGGGACGGGAGCTACGAGCAGTACTTC. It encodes CASSFRGGTGDGSYEQYF.

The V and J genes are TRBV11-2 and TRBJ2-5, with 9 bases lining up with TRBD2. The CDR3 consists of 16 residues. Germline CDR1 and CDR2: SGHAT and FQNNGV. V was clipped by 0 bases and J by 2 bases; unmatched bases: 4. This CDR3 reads CASSLEAGGWQETQYF. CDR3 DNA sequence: TGTGCCAGCAGCTTAGAGGCGGGAGGGTGGCAAGAGACCCAGTACTTC. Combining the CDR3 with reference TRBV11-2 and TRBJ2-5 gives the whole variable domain EAGVAQSPRYKIIEKRQSVAFWCNPISGHATLYWYQQILGQGPKLLIQFQNNGVVDDSQLPKDRFSAERLKGVDSTLKIQPAKLEDSAVYLCASSLEAGGWQETQYFGPGTRLLVL.

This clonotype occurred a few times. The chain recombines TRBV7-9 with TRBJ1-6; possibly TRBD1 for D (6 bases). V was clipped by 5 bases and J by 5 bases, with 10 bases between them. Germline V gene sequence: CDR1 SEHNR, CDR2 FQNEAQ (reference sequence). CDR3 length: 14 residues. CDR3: CASSRDTNNSPLHF. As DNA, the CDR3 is TGTGCCAGCAGCCGGGACACAAATAATTCACCCCTCCACTTT.